This passage covers 18 T cell receptor beta chains from one sample sequenced in a study of T cell repertoires in cytomegalovirus infection. TCRdb reanalysed the reads using MiXCR and keeps one entry per CDR3 protein. This sample has under 300,000 distinct CDR3 sequences, with around 15% found just once. The specimen was CD8+ T cells from PBMCs. The receptor source for this set is a human donor in good health (CMV status not recorded). Some clones in this sample may be carry-over from other donors' samples.

With respect to this clonotype: Given a much more abundant clone one base away, this may be a read error. This sequence joins TRBV28 and TRBJ1-1, with D unclear. The germline gives CDR1 MDHEN, CDR2 SYDVKM. This CDR3 comprises 13 residues. The CDR3 reads CASSFIGNTQAFF. The CDR3 coding sequence is TGTGCCAGCAGTTTTATCGGCAACACTCAAGCTTTCTTT.

This clonotype has only a few counts. The CDR3 loop reads CASSPGGTAQFF. In DNA, the CDR3 is TGTGCCAGCAGCCCAGGGGGGACAGCGCAGTTCTTC. J is TRBJ2-1 and V is TRBV7-9; D possibly corresponds to TRBD1 (7 bases). Germline V gene data show CDR1 as SEHNR and CDR2 as FQNEAQ (reference sequence). V gave up 5 bases and J gave up 12 bases, with 14 bases separating them. The CDR3 has 12 amino acids. The full variable domain, its missing parts supplied by reference TRBV7-9 and TRBJ2-1, is DTGVSQNPRHKITKRGQNVTFRCDPISEHNRLYWYRQTLGQGPEFLTYFQNEAQLEKSRLLSDRFSAERPKGSFSTLEIQRTEQGDSAMYLCASSPGGTAQFFGPGTRLTVL.

This clonotype has a count of ten or more. The chain has TRBV6-2 or TRBV6-3 and TRBJ1-5, with TRBD1 as a possible D gene (5 bases). Germline CDR1 reads MNHEY; CDR2 reads SVGEGT. The CDR3 has 15 residues. V was trimmed by 2 bases and J by 0 bases, leaving 8 bases between them. The CDR3 coding sequence is TGTGCCAGCAGTTACAGGGGTTATAGCAATCAGCCCCAGCATTTT. Translation gives CASSYRGYSNQPQHF.

This clonotype occurred many times. The chain links TRBV20-1 to TRBJ1-6; possible D gene TRBD1, 6 bases. Per the germline V gene, CDR1 is DFQATT and CDR2 is SNEGSKA (reference sequence). The CDR3 covers 15 residues. V was shortened by 0 bases and J by 14 bases, with 20 bases between the two germline ends. This CDR3 reads CSARERDTRYIALHF. The CDR3 DNA reads as TGCAGTGCTAGAGAACGGGACACCCGCTATATTGCCCTCCACTTT.

In its sample, this clonotype was seen many times. One junction end disagrees with the germline gene, perhaps due to a read error. This chain joins TRBV7-2 and TRBJ2-1; TRBD2 matches 15 bases. CDR1 and CDR2 (germline): SGHTA, FQGNSA. There are 20 residues in the CDR3. The CDR3 loop reads CASSLIPGLAGGGSYDEQFF. CDR3 bases: TGTGCCAGCAGCTTAATCCCCGGACTAGCGGGGGGGGGATCCTACGATGAGCAGTTCTTC.

The chain is built from TRBV5-1 and TRBJ2-7, with TRBD1 identical over 10 bases. The CDR3 extends over 13 amino acids. Trimming removed 4 bases from V and 6 bases from J; junction bases left unmatched: 4. CDR1 is SGHRS, CDR2 YFSETQ, per germline. The CDR3 region has the DNA TGCGCCAGCAGCCAGGGACAGGGGTTCGAGCAGTACTTC. Translating gives CASSQGQGFEQYF.

This clonotype has at least ten counts. This chain connects TRBV7-6 to TRBJ1-5; tentative D call: TRBD1 (5 bases). CDR1 and CDR2 from the germline V gene are SGHVS and FNYEAQ. CDR3 size: 15 residues. V shed 5 bases and J shed 4 bases, with 15 bases lying between them. The CDR3, as DNA: TGTGCCAGCAGCCCTACGGTGGGGGGAAATCAGCCCCAGCATTTT. It yields the protein CASSPTVGGNQPQHF.

This clonotype appeared a few times. V usage is TRBV14 and J usage is TRBJ2-4, with D unclear. V shed 1 base and J shed 0 bases, with 10 bases lying between them. This CDR3 contains 16 residues. CDR1 is SGHDN and CDR2 is FVKESK in the germline V gene. CDR3 sequence reads: CASSQVTSLAKNIQYF. The CDR3 DNA is TGTGCCAGCAGCCAAGTGACAAGTCTAGCCAAAAACATTCAGTACTTC.

The CDR3 bases are TGTGCCAGCAGTTACAGGGGCCCTGAAGCTTTCTTT. Translated: CASSYRGPEAFF. The genes are TRBV6-6 and TRBJ1-1, with a weak D call TRBD1 (5 bases). The germline CDR1 and CDR2 sequences are MNHNY and SVGAGI (reference sequence). The CDR3 runs 12 residues. The V gene lost 2 bases and the J gene lost 6 bases, with 7 bases spanning the gap.

This clonotype was found a few times. This sequence joins TRBV10-3 and TRBJ2-7; 8 nucleotides match TRBD1. This CDR3 has 14 amino acids. V lost 6 bases to trimming and J lost 3 bases; unmatched junction nucleotides: 7. Looked up from germline, CDR1 is ENHRY and CDR2 is SYGVKD. The CDR3 nucleotides read TGTGCCATCAGCAGTCCCGACAGGGGCTACGAGCAGTACTTC. Its translation is CAISSPDRGYEQYF.

This clonotype turned up a few times. CDR3 coding DNA: TGTGCCAGCACCAAGGACAGGGGCTCCTACAATGAGCAGTTCTTC. Amino acids: CASTKDRGSYNEQFF. V gene TRBV12-3 or TRBV12-4 combines with J gene TRBJ2-1; the match to TRBD1 covers 9 bases. The junction had 4 bases not matched to a gene; V was cut back by 7 bases and J by 0 bases. The CDR3 covers 15 residues.

This clonotype was detected a few times. This chain links TRBV28 with TRBJ2-7; unclear D gene. CDR1 is MDHEN, CDR2 SYDVKM, per germline. The CDR3 sequence is 14 residues long. Trimming left V 3 bases short and J 2 bases short, with 11 bases between. The CDR3 loop is CASSFLTETYEQYF. The CDR3, as DNA: TGTGCCAGCAGTTTTCTAACAGAAACCTACGAGCAGTACTTC.

This clonotype was observed a few times. The rearrangement joins TRBV12-3 or TRBV12-4 to TRBJ2-6; a weak D match, TRBD1 (5 bases). The germline V and J ends were trimmed by 7 bases and 2 bases, with 9 bases remaining between them. The CDR3 totals 14 residues. CDR3 residues: CASTMGPGANVLTF. The CDR3 nucleotides read TGTGCCAGCACCATGGGGCCTGGGGCCAACGTCCTGACTTTC.

This clonotype was observed at least ten times. The V and J genes are TRBV20-1 and TRBJ1-1, with D perhaps matching TRBD1 (5 bases). Germline V gives CDR1 DFQATT, CDR2 SNEGSKA (reference sequence). Trimming shortened V by 6 bases and J by 3 bases, and 17 bases separated the two germline ends. There are 14 residues in the CDR3. The CDR3 reads CSAPPPGRDTEAFF. DNA of the CDR3: TGCAGTGCCCCTCCCCCAGGGAGGGACACTGAAGCTTTCTTT.

The chain couples TRBV27 to TRBJ2-7; 11 bases map to TRBD1. Germline-derived CDR1 and CDR2 are MNHEY and SMNVEV (reference sequence). The CDR3 has 15 residues. The ends lost 5 bases at V and 3 bases at J; junction bases unmatched: 6. The CDR3 DNA is TGTGCCAGCAGTCCTGTAGGGACAGGGGGCTACGAGCAGTACTTC. Amino acids: CASSPVGTGGYEQYF.

This clonotype was counted many times. The chain employs TRBV7-2 and TRBJ2-7, with 11 bases fitting TRBD1. This CDR3 region has 15 residues. Germline V gives CDR1 SGHTA, CDR2 FQGNSA. The trim removed 3 bases at V and 0 bases at J, leaving 1 base unmatched. CDR3 protein: CASSFGQGASYEQYF. CDR3 coding DNA: TGTGCCAGCAGCTTCGGACAGGGGGCCTCCTACGAGCAGTACTTC.

This clonotype came up many times. The chain couples TRBV28 to TRBJ1-2; D gene unclear. V was pared by 3 bases and J by 5 bases, with 16 bases between. CDR3 length equals 15 residues. Germline V lookup: CDR1 MDHEN, CDR2 SYDVKM. The CDR3 reads CASSFGGPLGYGYTF. CDR3 bases: TGTGCCAGCAGTTTCGGCGGGCCTCTTGGGTATGGCTACACCTTC.

As for this clonotype: A read error may explain this, as a much larger clone is one base away. V usage is TRBV7-6 and J usage is TRBJ1-1, with D perhaps matching TRBD1 (5 bases). Germline CDR1 SGHVS, CDR2 FNYEAQ. The length of the CDR3 is 13 residues. Trimming removed 6 bases from V and 1 base from J, with 9 bases in between. Written as DNA, the CDR3 is TGTGCCAGCAGGGGGGGGGGGAACACTGAAGCTTTCTTT. Encoded protein: CASRGGGNTEAFF.